This T cell receptor beta chain stems from a study of blood T cell repertoires in COVID-19. In the study overall: The United States, Italy and Spain provided the acute and convalescent COVID-19 samples.

Authors' methods: For nucleated cells, counts were estimated from reference gene primer amplification. The protocol was immunoSEQ multiplex PCR, while the TCRdb copy is restricted to in-frame clones and leaves out a portion. That table supplies the V and J calls and clone size; D and trimming were determined from the DNA. The profile shows tens of thousands of clones, approximately 80% of them singletons. The V gene end was trimmed by 9 bases and the J gene end by 1 base; junction bases not matched to a gene: 8. Germline values: CDR1 MNHEY, CDR2 SVGAGI. The CDR3 loop spans 15 amino acids. The source is a human donor in a cohort sampled during active COVID-19. This rearrangement joins TRBV6-5 to TRBJ1-5; 8 bases agree with TRBD1. The sequenced sample was peripheral blood. CDR3 sequence: CASGQGQGSNQPQHF. In nucleotides, the CDR3 is TGTGCCAGTGGACAGGGTCAGGGAAGCAATCAGCCCCAGCATTTT.